The clone carrying this TCR beta chain was counted a few times. These data are taken from a study of blood T cell repertoires in COVID-19. Trimming cost V 3 bases and J 3 bases; bases outside gene matches: 5. Germline-derived CDR1 and CDR2 are MNHNS and SASEGT. This CDR3 is 16 amino acids long. Assay used: immunoSEQ multiplex PCR; TCRdb lists only in-frame clones, some missing. Counted here are about 300,000 clones, more than 70% occurring once; the ten biggest clones make up 1.5% to 2%. This TCR was recovered from a woman between 45 and 60 years old with acute or convalescent COVID-19. V is TRBV6-1 and J is TRBJ1-6; TRBD1 aligns across 7 bases. The sequenced sample consisted of peripheral blood. CDR3 nucleotide sequence: TGTGCCAGCAGTGAGGGACAGAGGAACTATAATTCACCCCTCCACTTT. Protein product: CASSEGQRNYNSPLHF.